This T cell receptor (beta chain) was retrieved from a study of pediatric ulcerative colitis. About the research overall: Ulcerative colitis patients had pancolitis or left-sided colitis, with confirming histology. Study findings and constraints: A couple of rectal clonotypes were found only in ulcerative colitis patients, all of them. Two patients had blood samples with substantially reduced template counts.

Turning to this clone: Its specificity is unknown.

Produced via immunoSEQ multiplex PCR; TCRdb's table is partial and in-frame only. The sample carries 37,000 or so clones, roughly 83% recorded once. Germline CDR1 is MDHEN and CDR2 is SYDVKM. Between the trimmed V and J ends, which lost 3 bases and 0 bases, there was a span of 7 bases. The CDR3 loop spans 14 amino acids. The TCR was taken from a girl under 18 with moderate ulcerative colitis. The sample consisted of blood. The chain is built from TRBV28 and TRBJ2-3; D is possibly TRBD1 (6 bases). The CDR3 loop is CASSFQGSTDTQYF. The CDR3 coding sequence is TGTGCCAGCAGTTTTCAGGGGAGCACAGATACGCAGTATTTT.